Following are 26 T cell receptor beta chains from one sample sequenced in a study of response to subunit inactivated influenza vaccine. From the RT-PCR reads, TCRdb called clonotypes with MiXCR, one entry per CDR3 protein. Of over 150,000 distinct CDR3 sequences listed, roughly 14% are singletons. This sample comprised CD8+ T cells sorted from PBMCs, obtained roughly 5 days after vaccination. The receptor set was obtained from a man in his fifties or sixties who received an inactivated influenza vaccine.

This clonotype has only a few counts. The chain carries TRBV24-1 and TRBJ2-2; D gene unclear. The CDR3 runs to 15 residues. Per the germline V gene, CDR1 is KGHDR and CDR2 is SFDVKD. V lost 5 bases and J 7 bases, leaving 16 bases between the germline ends. The CDR3 nucleotides are TGTGCCACCAGTGTTGGGCCTCCCTGGGGCGGGGAGCTGTTTTTT. Translating gives CATSVGPPWGGELFF.

The chain couples TRBV7-9 to TRBJ2-1; 7 nucleotides line up with TRBD1. Germline CDR1 reads SEHNR; CDR2 reads FQNEAQ (reference sequence). J was trimmed by 3 bases and V by 3 bases; bases with no gene match: 5. The CDR3 totals 15 residues. CDR3 DNA: TGTGCCAGCAGCTTTCCCGGGACAGACTACAATGAGCAGTTCTTC. It specifies CASSFPGTDYNEQFF.

V gene TRBV27 combines with J gene TRBJ2-3; 11 bases fit TRBD2. CDR3 size: 16 residues. Germline trimming cut 2 bases from V and 2 bases from J; bases unmatched to any gene: 3. Germline assignment: CDR1 MNHEY and CDR2 SMNVEV (reference sequence). The CDR3: CASSLGTSGLTDTQYF. CDR3 DNA sequence: TGTGCCAGCAGTTTAGGGACTAGCGGTCTCACAGATACGCAGTATTTT.

In this sample, this clonotype turned up a few times. This sequence joins TRBV6-1 and TRBJ2-5, with a possible D match to TRBD2 (5 bases). With 6 bases removed from V and 1 base from J, the gap between germline ends came to 15 bases. In germline, CDR1 is MNHNS, CDR2 SASEGT. The CDR3 extends over 15 amino acids. The CDR3 DNA follows: TGTGCCAGCAGCCCTATTCGAGGGCCCCAAGAGACCCAGTACTTC. It yields the protein CASSPIRGPQETQYF.

There are a few counts of this clonotype. The chain carries TRBV9 and TRBJ2-7, with 12 nucleotides matching TRBD2. Germline trimming cut 0 bases from V and 7 bases from J; bases unmatched to any gene: 5. The CDR3 spans 15 residues. CDR1 and CDR2 from the germline V gene are SGDLS and YYNGEE. This chain's CDR3 is CASSVEGTSGREQYF. The CDR3 bases are TGTGCCAGCAGCGTAGAGGGGACTAGCGGGCGGGAGCAGTACTTC. Looking up the rest from reference TRBV9 and TRBJ2-7 gives the full variable domain: DSGVTQTPKHLITATGQRVTLRCSPRSGDLSVYWYQQSLDQGLQFLIQYYNGEERAKGNILERFSAQQFPDLHSELNLSSLELGDSALYFCASSVEGTSGREQYFGPGTRLTVT.

The table lists this clonotype with a few counts. The chain links TRBV10-3 to TRBJ2-7; D ambiguous. V shed 6 bases and J shed 1 base, with 13 bases lying between them. This CDR3 comprises 14 residues. The germline gives CDR1 ENHRY, CDR2 SYGVKD. The CDR3 DNA is TGTGCCATCAGGGAGCAGTTAGTTTCCTACGAGCAGTACTTC. This encodes CAIREQLVSYEQYF.

This clonotype was seen only a few times. V gene TRBV6-2 or TRBV6-3 combines with J gene TRBJ2-5; D is undetermined. Trimming pared 2 bases from V and 5 bases from J, leaving 6 bases between. The CDR3 covers 12 residues. Germline V gives CDR1 MNHEY, CDR2 SVGEGT. Written as DNA, the CDR3 is TGTGCCAGCAGTTACGGTATGGAGACCCAGTACTTC. It specifies CASSYGMETQYF.

The J gene is TRBJ1-5, the V gene TRBV7-9; 7 nucleotides line up with TRBD1. The length of the CDR3 is 13 residues. The V gene end was trimmed by 4 bases and the J gene end by 6 bases; junction bases not matched to a gene: 3. Germline CDR1 SEHNR, CDR2 FQNEAQ (reference sequence). This CDR3 is CASSSGGLQPQHF. The DNA of the CDR3 is TGTGCCAGCAGCTCAGGGGGTCTTCAGCCCCAGCATTTT.

CDR3 in amino acids: CSVWASATYEQYF. The CDR3 nucleotides are TGCAGCGTTTGGGCCAGCGCAACCTACGAGCAGTACTTC. V is TRBV29-1 and J is TRBJ2-7; no firm D call. The germline V gene encodes CDR1 SQVTM and CDR2 ANQGSEA. V shed 5 bases and J shed 2 bases, with 13 bases lying between them. The length of the CDR3 is 13 residues.

This clonotype was detected only a few times. The CDR3 sequence is CSARAAVGAYEQYF. The CDR3 DNA reads TGCAGTGCTAGAGCGGCGGTGGGGGCCTACGAGCAGTACTTC. The chain employs TRBV20-1 and TRBJ2-7; the D gene could be TRBD1 or TRBD2 (5 bases each). Germline lookup yields CDR1 DFQATT and CDR2 SNEGSKA (reference sequence). The V end was cut by 1 base, the J end by 2 bases, with 12 bases between. The length of the CDR3 is 14 residues.

V gene TRBV5-5 combines with J gene TRBJ2-7, with TRBD2 matching over 7 bases. The CDR3 has 14 amino acids. After removal of 1 base from V and 2 bases from J, the junction contained 3 bases not matched to a gene. Germline CDR1 and CDR2: SGHKS and YYEKEE (reference sequence). CDR3 DNA: TGTGCCAGCAGCTTGAGGGACTACACCTACGAGCAGTACTTC. It specifies CASSLRDYTYEQYF.

This clonotype occurred a few times. The chain employs TRBV6-1 and TRBJ2-7, with D possibly being TRBD2 (6 bases). The length of the CDR3 is 14 residues. V dropped 5 bases and J dropped 1 base, with 12 bases sitting between them. In germline, CDR1 is MNHNS, CDR2 SASEGT. The CDR3 here is CASSPLLASYEQYF. In DNA form, the CDR3 reads TGTGCCAGCAGTCCCTTACTAGCATCCTACGAGCAGTACTTC.

This clonotype was found many times. The gene calls are TRBV7-8 and TRBJ2-3, with 8 bases aligning to TRBD2. V lost 3 bases to trimming and J lost 0 bases; unmatched junction nucleotides: 5. The germline gives CDR1 SGHVS, CDR2 FQNEAQ. This CDR3 contains 16 residues. CDR3 region: CASSLAASGSTDTQYF. In DNA, the CDR3 is TGTGCCAGCAGCTTGGCGGCTAGCGGGAGCACAGATACGCAGTATTTT. Looking up the rest from reference TRBV7-8 and TRBJ2-3 gives the full variable domain: GAGVSQSPRYKVAKRGQDVALRCDPISGHVSLFWYQQALGQGPEFLTYFQNEAQLDKSGLPSDRFFAERPEGSVSTLKIQRTQQEDSAVYLCASSLAASGSTDTQYFGPGTRLTVL.

This clonotype occurred a few times. The J gene is TRBJ2-7, the V gene TRBV20-1; TRBD1 agrees at 10 bases. V dropped 2 bases and J dropped 3; count of bases not matched to a gene: 10. CDR1 and CDR2 from the germline V gene are DFQATT and SNEGSKA (reference sequence). CDR3 length: 16 residues. CDR3 coding DNA: TGCAGTGCTAGAAAGACAGTGTGGGACAGGGGCTACGAGCAGTACTTC. Its protein product is CSARKTVWDRGYEQYF.

This clonotype was recorded a few times. V usage is TRBV6-1 and J usage is TRBJ2-2, with 7 positions matching TRBD2. V lost 6 bases and J lost 7; bases outside the gene matches: 11. The CDR3 contains 15 residues. Per germline, CDR1 MNHNS and CDR2 SASEGT. CDR3 sequence reads: CASRWAAGSNGELFF. The CDR3 region has the DNA TGTGCCAGCAGATGGGCAGCGGGATCGAACGGGGAGCTGTTTTTT.

In its sample, this clonotype was seen once. The chain combines TRBV20-1 with TRBJ1-1; D gene unclear. Trimming took off 6 bases at V and 7 bases at J, with 9 bases between the two ends. This CDR3 is built from 10 residues. Per germline, CDR1 DFQATT and CDR2 SNEGSKA (reference sequence). As DNA, the CDR3 is TGCAGTGCGGGTGAAGGTGAAGCTTTCTTT. The encoded protein is CSAGEGEAFF.

This clonotype was seen only a few times. This chain uses TRBV11-2 with TRBJ2-3, with D hard to call. CDR3 length: 16 amino acids. The V gene lost 0 bases and the J gene lost 0 bases, with 10 bases spanning the gap. The V gene's germline CDR1 is SGHAT and CDR2 FQNNGV. CDR3 loop: CASSLDGYSSTDTQYF. The CDR3 nucleotides read TGTGCCAGCAGCTTAGACGGGTACTCTAGCACAGATACGCAGTATTTT.

This clonotype was seen only a few times. V usage is TRBV2 and J usage is TRBJ2-7, with TRBD1 identical over 9 bases. The CDR3 extends over 16 amino acids. Germline values: CDR1 SNHLY, CDR2 FYNNEI. Trimming removed 0 bases from V and 0 bases from J; junction bases left unmatched: 3. This CDR3 is CASSEAGTGLSYEQYF. The CDR3 nucleotides read TGTGCCAGCAGTGAAGCCGGGACAGGGCTCTCCTACGAGCAGTACTTC.

This clonotype was found many times. J is TRBJ1-4 and V is TRBV4-3; D ambiguous. Germline CDR1 is LGHNA and CDR2 is YSLEER. The CDR3 length is 14 residues. Trimming took off 0 bases at V and 5 bases at J, with 7 bases between the two ends. CDR3 residues: CASSQEAVNEKLFF. DNA of the CDR3: TGCGCCAGCAGCCAAGAGGCCGTAAATGAAAAACTGTTTTTT.

This clonotype was seen more than once but under ten times. This chain uses TRBV6-2 or TRBV6-3 with TRBJ2-3; 8 positions match TRBD1. The CDR3 extends over 17 amino acids. With 0 bases clipped from V and 2 bases from J, the junction kept 7 bases outside the gene matches. Germline V gene data show CDR1 as MNHEY and CDR2 as SVGEGT. DNA of the CDR3: TGTGCCAGCAGTTACTCGAGCGGCAGGGGGCTCACAGATACGCAGTATTTT. The encoded protein is CASSYSSGRGLTDTQYF.

The chain is built from TRBV13 and TRBJ2-7; 8 nucleotides match TRBD1. CDR1 is PRHDT, CDR2 FYEKMQ, per germline (reference sequence). The CDR3 contains 13 residues. J lost 6 bases, V lost 5 bases, and 6 bases had no gene match. In DNA, the CDR3 is TGTGCCAGCAGCACTACAGGGGGACTCGAGCAGTACTTC. Residues: CASSTTGGLEQYF.

This clonotype has just a few counts. This chain joins TRBV27 and TRBJ2-7, with 7 bases identical to TRBD2. The CDR3 is 12 residues long. Trimming cost V 10 bases and J 6 bases; bases outside gene matches: 9. Germline CDR1 and CDR2: MNHEY and SMNVEV (reference sequence). CDR3 in amino acids: CATRWGGSEQYF. The CDR3 nucleotides are TGTGCCACCCGCTGGGGGGGATCCGAGCAGTACTTC.

The chain joins TRBV9 to TRBJ2-1; D possibly corresponds to TRBD1 (6 bases). With 3 bases removed from V and 0 bases from J, the gap between germline ends came to 19 bases. Per the germline V gene, CDR1 is SGDLS and CDR2 is YYNGEE. CDR3 length: 18 residues. The CDR3 bases are TGTGCCAGCAGCGAGTGCATCAGTGGACAGATCTCCTACAATGAGCAGTTCTTC. Translation gives CASSECISGQISYNEQFF.

This clonotype was found a few times. The CDR3 loop reads CASGRTVIQEETQYF. The CDR3 DNA reads as TGTGCCAGCGGTCGGACCGTTATACAAGAGGAGACCCAGTACTTC. The gene calls are TRBV25-1 and TRBJ2-5, with D unresolved. Trimming took off 8 bases at V and 5 bases at J, with 21 bases between the two ends. The V gene's germline CDR1 is MGHDK and CDR2 SYGVNS. This CDR3 is 15 amino acids long.

This chain links TRBV9 with TRBJ2-5, with 9 bases aligning to TRBD2. The V gene's germline CDR1 is SGDLS and CDR2 YYNGEE. The V and J ends lost 3 bases and 4 bases, in that order; junction bases with no gene match: 7. The CDR3 covers 15 residues. CDR3 sequence (DNA): TGTGCCAGCAGCGCCCTTGGCGGGAGGGGAGAGACCCAGTACTTC. Residues: CASSALGGRGETQYF.

Only a few counts were recorded for this clonotype. The V gene is TRBV7-8, the J gene TRBJ1-1, with a weak D call TRBD1 (6 bases). Between the trimmed V and J ends, which lost 5 bases and 4 bases, there was a span of 8 bases. The germline V gene has CDR1 SGHVS and CDR2 FQNEAQ. This CDR3 has 12 residues. The CDR3 here is CASSMDSTEAFF. In nucleotides, the CDR3 is TGTGCCAGCAGCATGGACAGCACTGAAGCTTTCTTT. Complete variable domain (other parts from reference TRBV7-8 and TRBJ1-1): GAGVSQSPRYKVAKRGQDVALRCDPISGHVSLFWYQQALGQGPEFLTYFQNEAQLDKSGLPSDRFFAERPEGSVSTLKIQRTQQEDSAVYLCASSMDSTEAFFGQGTRLTVV.